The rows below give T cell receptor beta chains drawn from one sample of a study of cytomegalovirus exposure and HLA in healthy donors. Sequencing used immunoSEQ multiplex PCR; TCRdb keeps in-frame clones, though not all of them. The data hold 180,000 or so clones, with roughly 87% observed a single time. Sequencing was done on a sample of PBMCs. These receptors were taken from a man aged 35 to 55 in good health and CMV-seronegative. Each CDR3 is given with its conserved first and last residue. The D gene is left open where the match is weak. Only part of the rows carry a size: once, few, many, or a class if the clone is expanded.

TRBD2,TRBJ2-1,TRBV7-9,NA,CASSFGRLAGGEQFF,TGTGCCAGCAGCTTCGGGAGACTAGCGGGGGGTGAGCAGTTCTTC
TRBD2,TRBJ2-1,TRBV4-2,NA,CASSQLGLAGNEQFF,TGTGCCAGCAGCCAACTGGGACTAGCGGGCAATGAGCAGTTCTTC
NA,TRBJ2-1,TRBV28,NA,CASSLDSGDIYNEQFF,TGTGCCAGCAGTCTGGACAGCGGGGACATCTACAATGAGCAGTTCTTC
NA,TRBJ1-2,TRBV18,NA,CASSRNGVEGYTF,TGTGCCAGCTCACGGAACGGGGTCGAAGGCTACACCTTC
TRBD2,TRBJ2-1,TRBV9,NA,CASSPSGTKSNEQFF,TGTGCCAGCAGCCCTAGCGGGACGAAGAGCAATGAGCAGTTCTTC
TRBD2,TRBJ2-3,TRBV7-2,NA,CASSTPSGRTDTQYF,TGTGCCAGCAGCACCCCTAGCGGGCGCACAGATACGCAGTATTTT
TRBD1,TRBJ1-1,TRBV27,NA,CASNLGGQAFF,TGTGCCAGCAATCTAGGGGGCCAAGCTTTCTTT
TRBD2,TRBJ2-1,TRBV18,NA,CASSPQVGTSGSLLNEQFF,TGTGCCAGCTCACCACAAGTCGGGACTAGCGGCTCCTTATTGAATGAGCAGTTCTTC
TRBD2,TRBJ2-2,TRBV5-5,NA,CASSLELAGGSGELFF,TGTGCCAGCAGCTTGGAGTTAGCGGGAGGTTCGGGGGAGCTGTTTTTT
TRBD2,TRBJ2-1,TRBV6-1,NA,CASSEGSLTGGPDEQFF,TGTGCCAGCAGTGAAGGCTCCCTGACGGGAGGGCCGGATGAGCAGTTCTTC
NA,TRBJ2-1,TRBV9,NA,CASSARATDNEQFF,TGTGCCAGCAGCGCGCGGGCCACAGACAATGAGCAGTTCTTC
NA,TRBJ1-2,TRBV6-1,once,CASSGMSGNLRAYTF,TGTGCCAGCAGTGGAATGTCCGGGAACCTCCGAGCCTACACCTTC
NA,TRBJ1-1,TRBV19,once,CASSTSTGFSEAFF,TGTGCCAGTAGTACCTCTACAGGGTTCAGTGAAGCTTTCTTT
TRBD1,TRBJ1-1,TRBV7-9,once,CASSFSRQGPEAFF,TGTGCCAGCAGCTTTTCCAGACAGGGACCTGAAGCTTTCTTT
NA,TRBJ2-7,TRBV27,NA,CASSLGGIGSYEQYF,TGTGCCAGCAGTTTAGGGGGGATTGGGTCCTACGAGCAGTACTTC
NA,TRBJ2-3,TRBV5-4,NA,CASSQGGGAGTDTQYF,TGTGCCAGCAGCCAGGGTGGGGGGGCGGGCACAGATACGCAGTATTTT
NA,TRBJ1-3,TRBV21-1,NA,CASSKEVRQGLTNTIYF,TGTGCCAGCAGCAAAGAGGTTCGTCAGGGGCTTACGAACACCATATATTTT
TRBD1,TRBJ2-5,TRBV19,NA,CASRDFPGQGSRETQYF,TGTGCCAGTCGAGACTTTCCGGGACAGGGAAGTCGGGAGACCCAGTACTTC
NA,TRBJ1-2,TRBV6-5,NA,CASRAGRNYGYTF,TGTGCCAGCAGAGCGGGACGGAACTATGGCTACACCTTC
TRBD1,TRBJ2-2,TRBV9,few,CASSAWDSNTGELFF,TGTGCCAGCAGCGCCTGGGACAGCAACACCGGGGAGCTGTTTTTT
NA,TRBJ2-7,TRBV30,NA,CAWRKGGGEQYF,TGTGCCTGGAGGAAAGGAGGAGGCGAGCAGTACTTC
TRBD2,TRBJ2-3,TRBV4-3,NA,CASSQDSSGGPPDTQYF,TGCGCCAGCAGCCAAGATTCTAGCGGGGGCCCCCCAGATACGCAGTATTTT
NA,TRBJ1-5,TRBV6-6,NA,CASAPQGSQPQHF,TGTGCCAGCGCCCCCCAGGGCAGTCAGCCCCAGCATTTT
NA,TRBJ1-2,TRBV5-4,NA,CASVDSLFNYGYTF,TGTGCCAGCGTGGACAGCCTATTTAACTATGGCTACACCTTC
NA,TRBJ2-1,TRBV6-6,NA,CASGTRDGSYNEQFF,TGTGCCAGCGGGACTCGGGATGGCTCCTACAATGAGCAGTTCTTC
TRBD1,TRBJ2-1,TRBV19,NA,CASIPTGERNEQFF,TGTGCCAGTATACCGACAGGGGAGCGGAATGAGCAGTTCTTC
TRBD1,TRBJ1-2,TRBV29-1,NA,CSGLQGAGYGYTF,TGCAGTGGCCTGCAGGGGGCGGGCTATGGCTACACCTTC
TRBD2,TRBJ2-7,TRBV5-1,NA,CASSMGLASPTWYEQYF,TGCGCCAGCAGTATGGGACTAGCGAGCCCTACTTGGTACGAGCAGTACTTC
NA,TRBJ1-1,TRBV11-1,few,CASSLESGTEAFF,TGTGCCAGCAGCTTAGAGTCGGGCACTGAAGCTTTCTTT
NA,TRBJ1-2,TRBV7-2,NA,CASSLAPGRNYGYTF,TGTGCCAGCAGCTTAGCCCCGGGGAGAAACTATGGCTACACCTTC
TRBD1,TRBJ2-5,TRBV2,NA,CASSRDRGPQETQYF,TGTGCCAGCAGTCGGGACAGGGGGCCTCAGGAGACCCAGTACTTC
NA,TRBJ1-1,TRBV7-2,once,CASSLISPAGEAFF,TGTGCCAGCAGCTTGATATCCCCGGCGGGTGAAGCTTTCTTT
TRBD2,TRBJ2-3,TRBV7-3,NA,CASSLGLFSGGATDTQYF,TGTGCCAGCAGCTTAGGGTTGTTTAGCGGGGGGGCAACAGATACGCAGTATTTT
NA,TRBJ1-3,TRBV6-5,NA,CASSYAESSGNTIYF,TGTGCCAGCAGTTATGCTGAGAGCTCTGGAAACACCATATATTTT
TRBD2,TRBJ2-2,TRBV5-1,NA,CASSPRTSGETGELFF,TGCGCCAGCAGCCCCCGGACTAGCGGAGAAACCGGGGAGCTGTTTTTT
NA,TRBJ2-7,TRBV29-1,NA,CSASWDPLAIVPDEQYF,TGCAGCGCCAGTTGGGATCCACTAGCAATTGTTCCAGACGAGCAGTACTTC